The rows below give T cell receptor beta chains drawn from one sample of a study of blood T cell repertoires in COVID-19. The table came from immunoSEQ multiplex PCR; TCRdb's copy has only in-frame clones and leaves some out. The sample includes about 140,000 clones, roughly 80% seen only once; the top ten take 3.5% to 5%. The sample consisted of peripheral blood. These TCRs come from an elderly woman with acute or convalescent COVID-19. Each CDR3 is given with its conserved first and last residue. D genes are given only for firm matches. Part of the rows lack a size; the others show once, few, many or a class for expanded clones.

D gene,J gene,V gene,clone size,CDR3 DNA,CDR3 protein
TRBD1,TRBJ1-2,TRBV6-6,NA,TGTGCCAGCAGTTACGACAGGGAGGGCTACACCTTC,CASSYDREGYTF
TRBD1,TRBJ2-2,TRBV27,NA,TGTGCCAGCAGCAACACCGGGACAGGGGTGTCCGGGGAGCTGTTTTTT,CASSNTGTGVSGELFF
TRBD1,TRBJ1-2,TRBV25-1,NA,TGTGCCAGCAGTCCCTCAGGGGGTTGGTATGGCTACACCTTC,CASSPSGGWYGYTF
TRBD1,TRBJ1-2,TRBV7-9,NA,TGTGCCAGCAGCTTACCTAACGAAGGGACAGGGATGTATGGCTACACCTTC,CASSLPNEGTGMYGYTF
NA,TRBJ1-2,TRBV5-1,NA,TGCGCCAGCAGCTTCGAGGGCTATGGCTACACCTTC,CASSFEGYGYTF
TRBD2,TRBJ2-2,TRBV9,NA,TGTGCCAGCAGCGTAGGGGGACTAGCGGGCACCGGGGAGCTGTTTTTT,CASSVGGLAGTGELFF
NA,TRBJ2-6,TRBV5-5,NA,TGTGCCAGCAGCTTGTTAGGTTCCGGGACTGGGGCCAACGTCCTGACTTTC,CASSLLGSGTGANVLTF
NA,TRBJ1-4,TRBV7-9,NA,TGTGCCAGCAGAGCCGGGACAAATAATAATCGAGAAAAACTGTTTTTT,CASRAGTNNNREKLFF
NA,TRBJ2-7,TRBV28,few,TGTGCCAGCACCAGGGAACAGGTCTACGAGCAGTACTTC,CASTREQVYEQYF
NA,TRBJ1-4,TRBV18,NA,TGTGCCAGCTCCGAGACAGCACAAAATGAAAAACTGTTTTTT,CASSETAQNEKLFF
NA,TRBJ1-6,TRBV21-1,NA,TGTGCCAGCAGTCTCAATTCACCCCTCCACTTT,CASSLNSPLHF
TRBD1,TRBJ1-2,TRBV20-1,NA,TGCAGTGCTACGGACAGGGGTGGCTACACCTTC,CSATDRGGYTF
TRBD2,TRBJ2-7,TRBV5-6,many,TGTGCCAGCAGCTTCATCGGGGGGGCTTCCTACGAGCAGTACTTC,CASSFIGGASYEQYF
TRBD1,TRBJ1-6,TRBV15,NA,TGTGCCACCAGCAGTACGACAGGGGGCGCGTTATATTCACCCCTCCACTTT,CATSSTTGGALYSPLHF
NA,TRBJ1-1,TRBV4-1,NA,TGCGCCAGCAGCCAAGACGTGGGACACCAGAACACTGAAGCTTTCTTT,CASSQDVGHQNTEAFF
NA,TRBJ1-5,TRBV7-2,NA,TGTGCCAGCAGCCCACGAGCCGGGAGGGGGGGTAACAATCAGCCCCAGCATTTT,CASSPRAGRGGNNQPQHF
NA,TRBJ1-4,TRBV27,NA,TGTGCCAGCAGAGACACCCCGATGACTAATGAAAAACTGTTTTTT,CASRDTPMTNEKLFF
TRBD2,TRBJ2-5,TRBV15,NA,TGTGCCACCAGCCTAACTCGGACTAGCGACCAAGAGACCCAGTACTTC,CATSLTRTSDQETQYF
NA,TRBJ1-3,TRBV9,few,TGTGCCAGCAGCGGACAGGACTCTGGAAACACCATATATTTT,CASSGQDSGNTIYF
NA,TRBJ1-2,TRBV7-2,once,TGTGCCAGCAGCTTAAACCGGGATGCCGCCGTTTATGGCTACACCTTC,CASSLNRDAAVYGYTF
NA,TRBJ2-7,TRBV3-1/TRBV3-2,NA,TGTGCCAGCAGCCAAGTCGGGGTAGCGGCTCGCTACGAGCAGTACTTC,CASSQVGVAARYEQYF
NA,TRBJ1-6,TRBV28,few,TGTGCCAGCAGTTTTACCGGGGTACCCCTCCACTTT,CASSFTGVPLHF
TRBD1,TRBJ1-5,TRBV28,NA,TGTGCCAGCAGTGGTACAGGGGGCGAGGGGCATCAGCCCCAGCATTTT,CASSGTGGEGHQPQHF
NA,TRBJ2-1,TRBV11-3,NA,TGTGCCAGCAGCTTAGAACTATACCCGGGACAAGGGTACTTTACGACCTACAATGAGCAGTTCTTC,CASSLELYPGQGYFTTYNEQFF
NA,TRBJ1-1,TRBV2,NA,TGTGCCAGCAGCAACGGCAGACTAGAAGCTTTCTTT,CASSNGRLEAFF
NA,TRBJ2-3,TRBV5-6,NA,TGTGCCAGCAGCTGGGGACTCCATCGCACAGATACGCAGTATTTT,CASSWGLHRTDTQYF
NA,TRBJ2-1,TRBV11-2,NA,TGTGCCAGCAGCTTAGCTAGCAGCTACAATGAGCAGTTCTTC,CASSLASSYNEQFF
TRBD1,TRBJ2-1,TRBV5-1,once,TGCGCCAGCAGCTTGGCCGTCGGGACAGGGAAGTACAATGAGCAGTTCTTC,CASSLAVGTGKYNEQFF
TRBD1,TRBJ2-1,TRBV29-1,few,TGCAGCGTTGAAGAGCCTCCGGGACAGAGCAATGAGCAGTTCTTC,CSVEEPPGQSNEQFF
TRBD1,TRBJ2-5,TRBV27,NA,TGTGCCAGCAGTTTGGGACAGGGAGGGGAGACCCAGTACTTC,CASSLGQGGETQYF
TRBD1,TRBJ2-7,TRBV28,NA,TGTGCCAGCAGTTTAAGTGTAATCAGGGGGCGGTACGAGCAGTACTTC,CASSLSVIRGRYEQYF
NA,TRBJ2-7,TRBV5-5,once,TGTGCCAGCAGCCCCGGCTCCTACGAGCAGTACTTC,CASSPGSYEQYF
TRBD2,TRBJ2-3,TRBV19,NA,TGTGCCAGTAGTTCCACTAGCGGGGAAACAGATACGCAGTATTTT,CASSSTSGETDTQYF
TRBD2,TRBJ2-5,TRBV6-4,NA,TGTGCCAGCAGTGGGCGGGGGTACCAAGAGACCCAGTACTTC,CASSGRGYQETQYF
TRBD2,TRBJ2-7,TRBV10-2,NA,TGCGCCAGCAGTTCGGGACTAGCGGGATACGAGCAGTACTTC,CASSSGLAGYEQYF
NA,TRBJ1-4,TRBV3-1/TRBV3-2,once,TGTGCCAGCAGCCAAGTCAGGGGTGGTGAAAAACTGTTTTTT,CASSQVRGGEKLFF
TRBD1,TRBJ2-1,TRBV30,NA,TGTGCCTGCTCGACAGGGCGCTTCGGGAAAAATGAGCAGTTCTTC,CACSTGRFGKNEQFF
TRBD2,TRBJ2-7,TRBV28,NA,TGTGCCAGCAGTCTCCTAGCGGCTCCCTACGAGCAGTACTTC,CASSLLAAPYEQYF
NA,TRBJ2-7,TRBV28,NA,TGTGCCAGCAGGAGACTGTTCTCCTCCTACGAGCAGTACTTC,CASRRLFSSYEQYF
NA,TRBJ2-2,TRBV11-3,NA,TGTGCCAGCAGTCACACCGTGGCCGGGGAGCTGTTTTTT,CASSHTVAGELFF
NA,TRBJ1-1,TRBV27,NA,TGTGCCAGCAGTTTCGGCGTCAGGGGGAACACTGAAGCTTTCTTT,CASSFGVRGNTEAFF
NA,TRBJ2-7,TRBV28,NA,TGTGCCAGCAGCTCGAGGACACAAACCTACGAGCAGTACTTC,CASSSRTQTYEQYF
NA,TRBJ2-5,TRBV7-9,NA,TGTGCCAGCACCCTAGACAGTTACCAAGAGACCCAGTACTTC,CASTLDSYQETQYF
TRBD2,TRBJ2-1,TRBV7-3,NA,TGTGCCAGCAGCTCGGGAAGCGGGGTGAGTCAGTTCTTC,CASSSGSGVSQFF
NA,TRBJ2-3,TRBV5-1,NA,TGCGCCAGCAGCCGATCTGGGAGCTTCACAGATACGCAGTATTTT,CASSRSGSFTDTQYF
NA,TRBJ2-1,TRBV9,NA,TGTGCCAGCAGCGTAGTTACAGAAGCCCAGGGTGAGCAGTTCTTC,CASSVVTEAQGEQFF
NA,TRBJ2-7,TRBV6-1,NA,TGTGCCAGCAGTGAAGTGAACGCTCGGGGGGCGAGGGAGCAGTACTTC,CASSEVNARGAREQYF
NA,TRBJ1-1,TRBV2,NA,TGTGCCAGCAGGGGCCAGTCGAACACTGAAGCTTTCTTT,CASRGQSNTEAFF
NA,TRBJ2-5,TRBV27,NA,TGTGCCAGCAGTTTCGGGTATGGGACCCAGTACTTC,CASSFGYGTQYF
NA,TRBJ2-7,TRBV7-9,NA,TGTGCCAGCAGCTTAAGAGGGACACTTAAGTACTTC,CASSLRGTLKYF
NA,TRBJ2-1,TRBV27,NA,TGTGCCAGCAGTACACACAATGAGCAGTTCTTC,CASSTHNEQFF
TRBD1,TRBJ1-5,TRBV5-1,NA,TGCGCCAGCAGCTGGACAGGGGGTAAAGGTCAGCCCCAGCATTTT,CASSWTGGKGQPQHF
TRBD1,TRBJ1-1,TRBV15,NA,TGTGCCACCAGGGACAGGGTTGAAACTGAAGCTTTCTTT,CATRDRVETEAFF
NA,TRBJ1-2,TRBV21-1,NA,TGTGCCAGCAGCAAAGATCCAAACCAGCAACTAAAGGCGCTCTGTGGCTACACCTTC,CASSKDPNQQLKALCGYTF
NA,TRBJ1-2,TRBV28,NA,TGTGCCAGCAGTTCCAGGGATTATGGCTACACCTTC,CASSSRDYGYTF